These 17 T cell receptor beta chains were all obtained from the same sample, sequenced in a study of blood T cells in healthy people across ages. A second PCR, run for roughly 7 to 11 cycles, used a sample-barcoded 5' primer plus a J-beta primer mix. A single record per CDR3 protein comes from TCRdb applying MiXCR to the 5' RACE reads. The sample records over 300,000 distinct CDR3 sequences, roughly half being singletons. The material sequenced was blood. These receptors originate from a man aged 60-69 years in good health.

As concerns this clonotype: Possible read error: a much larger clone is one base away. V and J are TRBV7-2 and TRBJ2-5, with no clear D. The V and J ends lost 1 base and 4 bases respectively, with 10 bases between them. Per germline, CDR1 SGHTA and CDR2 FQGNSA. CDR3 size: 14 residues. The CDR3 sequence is CASSLDSNGETQYF. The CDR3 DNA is TGTGCCAGCAGCTTAGATAGTAACGGAGAGACCCAGTACTTC.

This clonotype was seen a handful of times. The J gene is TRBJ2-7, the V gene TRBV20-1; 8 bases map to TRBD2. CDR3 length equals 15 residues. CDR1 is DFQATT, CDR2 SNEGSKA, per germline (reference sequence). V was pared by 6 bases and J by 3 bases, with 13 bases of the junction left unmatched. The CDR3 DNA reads TGCAGTGCCCCCGACCGGACTAGCCGACGCTACGAGCAGTACTTC. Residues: CSAPDRTSRRYEQYF.

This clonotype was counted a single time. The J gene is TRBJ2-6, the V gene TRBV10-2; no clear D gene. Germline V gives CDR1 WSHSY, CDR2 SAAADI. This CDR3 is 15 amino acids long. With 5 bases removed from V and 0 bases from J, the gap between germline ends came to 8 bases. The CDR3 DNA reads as TGCGCCAGCAGTTTGCATGGCTCTGGGGCCAACGTCCTGACTTTC. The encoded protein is CASSLHGSGANVLTF.

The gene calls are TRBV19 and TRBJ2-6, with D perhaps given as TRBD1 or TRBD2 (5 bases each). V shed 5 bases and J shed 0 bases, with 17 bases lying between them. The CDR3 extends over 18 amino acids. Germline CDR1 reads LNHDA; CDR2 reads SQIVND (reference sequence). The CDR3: CASSPRSSGASGANVLTF. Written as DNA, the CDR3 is TGTGCCAGTAGTCCTCGATCCTCCGGGGCCTCTGGGGCCAACGTCCTGACTTTC.

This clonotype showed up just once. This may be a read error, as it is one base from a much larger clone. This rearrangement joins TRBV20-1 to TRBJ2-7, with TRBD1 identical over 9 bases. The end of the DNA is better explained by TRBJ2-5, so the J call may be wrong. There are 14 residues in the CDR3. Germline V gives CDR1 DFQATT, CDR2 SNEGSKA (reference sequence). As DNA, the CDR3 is TGCAGTACTAGAACGGGACAGGGTAAAGAGACCCAGTACTTC. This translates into CSTRTGQGKETQYF.

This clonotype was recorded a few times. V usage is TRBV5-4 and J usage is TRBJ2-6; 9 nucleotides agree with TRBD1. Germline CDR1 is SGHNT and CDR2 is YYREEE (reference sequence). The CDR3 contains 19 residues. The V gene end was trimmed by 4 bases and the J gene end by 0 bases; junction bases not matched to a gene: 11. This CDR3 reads CASSLGQGRLRSGANVLTF. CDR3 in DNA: TGTGCCAGCAGCCTGGGACAGGGACGTCTCCGCTCTGGGGCCAACGTCCTGACTTTC.

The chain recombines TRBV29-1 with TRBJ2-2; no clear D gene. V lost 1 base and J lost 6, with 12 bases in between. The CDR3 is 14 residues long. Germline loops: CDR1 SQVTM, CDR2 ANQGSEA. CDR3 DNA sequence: TGCAGCGTTGAAGGGTCCGTCCGGTCCGGGGAGCTGTTTTTT. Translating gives CSVEGSVRSGELFF.

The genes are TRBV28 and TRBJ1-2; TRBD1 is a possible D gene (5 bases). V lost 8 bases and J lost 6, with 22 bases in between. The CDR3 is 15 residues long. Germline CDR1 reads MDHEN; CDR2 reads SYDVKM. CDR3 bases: TGTGCCAGCCTTAACGGGGGGGTAGGGATGGATGGCTACACCTTC. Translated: CASLNGGVGMDGYTF.

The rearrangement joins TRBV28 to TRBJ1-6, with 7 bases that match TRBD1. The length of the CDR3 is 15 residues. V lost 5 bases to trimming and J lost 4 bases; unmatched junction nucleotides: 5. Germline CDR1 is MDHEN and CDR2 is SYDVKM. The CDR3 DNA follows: TGTGCCAGCAGTACAGGGGCTCGTTATAATTCACCCCTCCACTTT. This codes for CASSTGARYNSPLHF. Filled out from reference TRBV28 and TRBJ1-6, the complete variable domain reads DVKVTQSSRYLVKRTGEKVFLECVQDMDHENMFWYRQDPGLGLRLIYFSYDVKMKEKGDIPEGYSVSREKKERFSLILESASTNQTSMYLCASSTGARYNSPLHFGNGTRLTVT.

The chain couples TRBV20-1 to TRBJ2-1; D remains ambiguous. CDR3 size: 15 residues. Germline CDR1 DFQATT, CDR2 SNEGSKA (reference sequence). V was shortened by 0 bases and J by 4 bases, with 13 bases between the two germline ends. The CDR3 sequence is CSARDLSREYNEQFF. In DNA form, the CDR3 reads TGCAGTGCTAGAGATCTCTCCCGCGAATACAATGAGCAGTTCTTC.

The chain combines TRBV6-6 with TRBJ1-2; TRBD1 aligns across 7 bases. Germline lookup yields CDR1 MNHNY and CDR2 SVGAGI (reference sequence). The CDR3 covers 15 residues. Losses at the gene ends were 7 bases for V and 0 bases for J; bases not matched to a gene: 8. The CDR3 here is CASIARTGPNYGYTF. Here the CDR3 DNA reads TGTGCCAGCATAGCCCGGACAGGCCCTAACTATGGCTACACCTTC.

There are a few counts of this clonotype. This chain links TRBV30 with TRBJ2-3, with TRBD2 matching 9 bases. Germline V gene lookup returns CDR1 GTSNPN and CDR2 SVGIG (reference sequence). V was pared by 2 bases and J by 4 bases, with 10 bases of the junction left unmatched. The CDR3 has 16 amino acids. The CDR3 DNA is TGTGCCTGGAGTCTGTTCGCGGGAGGGCGGTCAGATACGCAGTATTTT. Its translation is CAWSLFAGGRSDTQYF.

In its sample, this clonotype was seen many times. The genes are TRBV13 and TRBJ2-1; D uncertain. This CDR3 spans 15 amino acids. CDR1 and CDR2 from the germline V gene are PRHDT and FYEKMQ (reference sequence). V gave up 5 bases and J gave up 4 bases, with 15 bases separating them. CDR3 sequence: CASSQNLQLYNEQFF. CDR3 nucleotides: TGTGCCAGCAGCCAAAATCTTCAGCTGTACAATGAGCAGTTCTTC.

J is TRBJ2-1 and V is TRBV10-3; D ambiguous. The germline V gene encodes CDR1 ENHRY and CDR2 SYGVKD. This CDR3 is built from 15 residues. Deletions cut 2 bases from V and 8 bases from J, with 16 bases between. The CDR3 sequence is CAISEPPASRDEQFF. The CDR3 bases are TGTGCCATCAGTGAGCCCCCGGCTAGTCGCGATGAGCAGTTCTTC.

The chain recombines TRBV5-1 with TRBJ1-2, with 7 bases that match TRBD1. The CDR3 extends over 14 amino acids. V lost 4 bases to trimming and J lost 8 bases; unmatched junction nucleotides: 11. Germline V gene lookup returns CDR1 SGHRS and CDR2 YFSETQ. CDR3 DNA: TGCGCCAGCAGCATATGGACAGGATTGCAAGGCTACACCTTC. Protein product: CASSIWTGLQGYTF.

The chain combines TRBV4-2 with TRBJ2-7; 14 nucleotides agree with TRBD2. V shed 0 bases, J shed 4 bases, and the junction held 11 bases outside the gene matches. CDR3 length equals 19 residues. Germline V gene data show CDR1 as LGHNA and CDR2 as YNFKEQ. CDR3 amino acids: CASSQDLWGLAGDDYEQYF. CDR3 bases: TGTGCCAGCAGCCAAGATCTTTGGGGACTAGCGGGAGATGATTACGAGCAGTACTTC.

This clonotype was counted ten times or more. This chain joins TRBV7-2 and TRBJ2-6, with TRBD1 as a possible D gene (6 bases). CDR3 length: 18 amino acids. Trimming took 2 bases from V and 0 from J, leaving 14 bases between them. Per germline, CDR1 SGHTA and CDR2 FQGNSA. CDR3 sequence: CASSLSGQPRSGANVLTF. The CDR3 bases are TGTGCCAGCAGCTTAAGCGGACAGCCTCGCTCTGGGGCCAACGTCCTGACTTTC.